The clone carrying this T cell receptor (beta chain) showed up just a few times. As yet, its antigen is unknown. The source of the sample is a study of T cell repertoires in cytomegalovirus infection. Overall study: The public TCR beta signatures pointed to both CMV infection and matching HLA type.

TCRdb reprocessed the reads via MiXCR and lists one record per CDR3 protein. The table has 600,000 to 800,000 distinct CDR3 sequences, approximately 24% seen once; the top ten hold 7% to 9%. The CDR3 runs to 14 residues. With 2 bases clipped from V and 5 bases from J, the junction kept 4 bases outside the gene matches. The V gene's germline CDR1 is MDHEN and CDR2 SYDVKM. Broader study findings: Cumulative frequency (of public TCR beta family members) identified carriers of CMV plus the relevant HLA. Ex vivo, HLA-C-restricted CMV-specific TCR beta clonotypes prevailed over the rest of the response.

The V call is TRBV28, the J call TRBJ2-5; 8 positions match TRBD1. The receptor's source is a human donor in good health (CMV status not recorded). Some clones in this sample may be carry-over from other donors' samples. The specimen was CD8+ T cells from PBMCs. CDR3 sequence: CASSLEQGEETQYF. In DNA, the CDR3 is TGTGCCAGCAGTTTAGAACAGGGGGAGGAGACCCAGTACTTC.